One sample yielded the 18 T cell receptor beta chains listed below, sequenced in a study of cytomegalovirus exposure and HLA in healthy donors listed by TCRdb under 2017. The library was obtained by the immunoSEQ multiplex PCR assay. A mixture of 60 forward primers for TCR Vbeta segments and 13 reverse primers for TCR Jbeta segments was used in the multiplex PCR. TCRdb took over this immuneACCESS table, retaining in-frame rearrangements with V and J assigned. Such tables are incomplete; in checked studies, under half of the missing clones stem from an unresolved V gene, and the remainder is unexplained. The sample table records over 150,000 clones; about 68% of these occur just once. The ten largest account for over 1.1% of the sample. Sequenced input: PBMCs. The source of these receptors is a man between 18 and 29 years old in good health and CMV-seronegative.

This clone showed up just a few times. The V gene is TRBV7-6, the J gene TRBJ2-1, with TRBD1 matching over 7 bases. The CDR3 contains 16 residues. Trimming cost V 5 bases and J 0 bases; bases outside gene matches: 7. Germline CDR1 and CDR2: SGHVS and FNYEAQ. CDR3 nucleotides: TGTGCCAGCAGCCCCCCCGGGGACAGCTCCTACAATGAGCAGTTCTTC. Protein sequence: CASSPPGDSSYNEQFF.

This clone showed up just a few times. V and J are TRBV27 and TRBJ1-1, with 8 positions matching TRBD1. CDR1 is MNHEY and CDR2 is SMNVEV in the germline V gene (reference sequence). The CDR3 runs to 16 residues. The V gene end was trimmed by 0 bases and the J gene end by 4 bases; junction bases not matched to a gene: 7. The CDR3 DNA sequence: TGTGCCAGCAGTTTATCTCAGGGGGCGCAGGGCACTGAAGCTTTCTTT. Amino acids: CASSLSQGAQGTEAFF.

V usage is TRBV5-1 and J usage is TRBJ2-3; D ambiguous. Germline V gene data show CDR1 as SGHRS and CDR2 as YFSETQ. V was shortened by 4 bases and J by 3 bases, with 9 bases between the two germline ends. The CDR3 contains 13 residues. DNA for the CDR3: TGCGCCAGCAGCGCGCAAAATACAGATACGCAGTATTTT. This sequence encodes CASSAQNTDTQYF. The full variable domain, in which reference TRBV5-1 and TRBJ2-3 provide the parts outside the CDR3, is KAGVTQTPRYLIKTRGQQVTLSCSPISGHRSVSWYQQTPGQGLQFLFEYFSETQRNKGNFPGRFSGRQFSNSRSEMNVSTLELGDSALYLCASSAQNTDTQYFGPGTRLTVL.

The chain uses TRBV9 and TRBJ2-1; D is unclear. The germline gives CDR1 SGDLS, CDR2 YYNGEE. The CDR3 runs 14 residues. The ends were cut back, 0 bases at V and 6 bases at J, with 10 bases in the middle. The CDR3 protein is CASSVGATSNEQFF. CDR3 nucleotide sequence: TGTGCCAGCAGCGTAGGGGCTACCAGCAATGAGCAGTTCTTC. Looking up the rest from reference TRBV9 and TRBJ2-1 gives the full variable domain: DSGVTQTPKHLITATGQRVTLRCSPRSGDLSVYWYQQSLDQGLQFLIQYYNGEERAKGNILERFSAQQFPDLHSELNLSSLELGDSALYFCASSVGATSNEQFFGPGTRLTVL.

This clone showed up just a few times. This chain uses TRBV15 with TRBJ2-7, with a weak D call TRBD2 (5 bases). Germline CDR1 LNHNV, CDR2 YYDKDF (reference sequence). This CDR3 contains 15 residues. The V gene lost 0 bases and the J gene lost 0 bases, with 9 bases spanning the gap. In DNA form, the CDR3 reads TGTGCCACCAGCAGAGAGGGCGGGCCCTCCTACGAGCAGTACTTC. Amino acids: CATSREGGPSYEQYF.

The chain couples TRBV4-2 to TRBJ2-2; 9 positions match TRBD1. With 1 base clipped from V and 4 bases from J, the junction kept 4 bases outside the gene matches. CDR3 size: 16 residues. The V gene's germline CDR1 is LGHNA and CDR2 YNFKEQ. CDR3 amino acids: CASSQGDRVATGELFF. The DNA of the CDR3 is TGTGCCAGCAGCCAAGGGGACAGGGTCGCCACCGGGGAGCTGTTTTTT.

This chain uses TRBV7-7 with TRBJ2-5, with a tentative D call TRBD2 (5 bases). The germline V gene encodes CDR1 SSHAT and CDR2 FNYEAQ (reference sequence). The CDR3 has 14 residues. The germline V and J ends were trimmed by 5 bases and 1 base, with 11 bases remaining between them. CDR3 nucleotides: TGTGCCAGCAGCGTCGGGGTCCTCCAAGAGACCCAGTACTTC. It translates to CASSVGVLQETQYF.

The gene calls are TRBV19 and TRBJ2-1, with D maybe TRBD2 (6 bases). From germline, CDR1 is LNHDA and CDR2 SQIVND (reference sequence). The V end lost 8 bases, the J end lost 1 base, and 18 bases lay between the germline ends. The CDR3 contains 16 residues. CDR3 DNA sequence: TGTGCCAGTGGAGGAGCTAGCGACGGTTCCTACAATGAGCAGTTCTTC. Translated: CASGGASDGSYNEQFF.

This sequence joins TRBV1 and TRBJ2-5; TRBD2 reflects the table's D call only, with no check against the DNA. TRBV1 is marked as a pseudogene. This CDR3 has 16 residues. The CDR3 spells CTSSQGRGVTLETQYF. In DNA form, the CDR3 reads TGCACCAGCAGCCAAGGTCGGGGGGTGACACTGGAGACCCAGTACTTC.

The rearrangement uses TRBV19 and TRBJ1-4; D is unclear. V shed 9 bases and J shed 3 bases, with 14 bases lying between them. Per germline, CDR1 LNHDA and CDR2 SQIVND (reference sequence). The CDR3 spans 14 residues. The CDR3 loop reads CASQDGSANEKLFF. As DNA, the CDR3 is TGTGCCAGCCAAGACGGGTCAGCTAATGAAAAACTGTTTTTT.

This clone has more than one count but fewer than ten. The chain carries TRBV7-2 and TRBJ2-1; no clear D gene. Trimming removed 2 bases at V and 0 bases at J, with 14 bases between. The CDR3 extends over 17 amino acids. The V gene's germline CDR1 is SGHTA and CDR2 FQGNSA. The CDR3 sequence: CASSLTRPVGSYNEQFF. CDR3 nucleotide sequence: TGTGCCAGCAGCTTAACGAGGCCCGTCGGCTCCTACAATGAGCAGTTCTTC.

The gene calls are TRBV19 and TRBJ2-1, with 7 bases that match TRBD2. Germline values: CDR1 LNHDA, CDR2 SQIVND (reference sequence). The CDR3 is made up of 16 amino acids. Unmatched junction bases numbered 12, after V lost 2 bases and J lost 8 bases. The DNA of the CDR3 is TGTGCCAGTAGTATATCCGAGGTAGCGGGTGCTGATGAGCAGTTCTTC. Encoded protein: CASSISEVAGADEQFF.

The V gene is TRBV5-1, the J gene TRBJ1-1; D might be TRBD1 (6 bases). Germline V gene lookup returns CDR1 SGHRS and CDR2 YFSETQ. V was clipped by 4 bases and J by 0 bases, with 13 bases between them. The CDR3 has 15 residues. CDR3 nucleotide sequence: TGCGCCAGCAGCCTCCCCGGGACAATGAACACTGAAGCTTTCTTT. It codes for CASSLPGTMNTEAFF.

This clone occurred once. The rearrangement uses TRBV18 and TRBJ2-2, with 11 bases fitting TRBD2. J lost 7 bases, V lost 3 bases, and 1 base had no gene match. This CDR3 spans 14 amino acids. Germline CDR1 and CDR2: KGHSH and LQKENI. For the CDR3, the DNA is TGTGCCAGCTCACCCACTAGCGGGAGCGGGGAGCTGTTTTTT. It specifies CASSPTSGSGELFF.

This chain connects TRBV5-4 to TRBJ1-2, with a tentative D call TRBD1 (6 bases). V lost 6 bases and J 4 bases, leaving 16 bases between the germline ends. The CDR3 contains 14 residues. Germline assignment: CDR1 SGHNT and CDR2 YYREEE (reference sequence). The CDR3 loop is CASTIPGGGYGYTF. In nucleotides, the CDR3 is TGTGCCAGCACCATACCGGGAGGGGGCTATGGCTACACCTTC.

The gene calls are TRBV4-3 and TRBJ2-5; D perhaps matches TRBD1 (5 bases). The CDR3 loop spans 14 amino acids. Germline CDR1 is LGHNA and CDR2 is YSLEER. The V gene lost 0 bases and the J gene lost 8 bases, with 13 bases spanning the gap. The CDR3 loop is CASSQDWGQGTQYF. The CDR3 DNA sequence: TGCGCCAGCAGCCAAGATTGGGGCCAAGGCACCCAGTACTTC.

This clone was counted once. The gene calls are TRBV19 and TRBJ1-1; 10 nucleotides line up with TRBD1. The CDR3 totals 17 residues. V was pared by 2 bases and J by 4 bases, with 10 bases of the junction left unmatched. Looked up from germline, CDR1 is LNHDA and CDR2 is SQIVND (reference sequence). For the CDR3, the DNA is TGTGCCAGTAGTATACGGACAGGGGGTCTGGGTAGCACTGAAGCTTTCTTT. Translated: CASSIRTGGLGSTEAFF. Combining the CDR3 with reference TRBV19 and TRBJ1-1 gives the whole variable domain DGGITQSPKYLFRKEGQNVTLSCEQNLNHDAMYWYRQDPGQGLRLIYYSQIVNDFQKGDIAEGYSVSREKKESFPLTVTSAQKNPTAFYLCASSIRTGGLGSTEAFFGQGTRLTVV.

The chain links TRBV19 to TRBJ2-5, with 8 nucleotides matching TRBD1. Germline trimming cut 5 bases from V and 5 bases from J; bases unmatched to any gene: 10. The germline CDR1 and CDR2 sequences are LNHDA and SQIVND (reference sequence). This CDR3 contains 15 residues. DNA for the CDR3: TGTGCCAGTAGTGAACTGGGACAGGAGATCGAGACCCAGTACTTC. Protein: CASSELGQEIETQYF. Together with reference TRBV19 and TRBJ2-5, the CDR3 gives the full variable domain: DGGITQSPKYLFRKEGQNVTLSCEQNLNHDAMYWYRQDPGQGLRLIYYSQIVNDFQKGDIAEGYSVSREKKESFPLTVTSAQKNPTAFYLCASSELGQEIETQYFGPGTRLLVL.